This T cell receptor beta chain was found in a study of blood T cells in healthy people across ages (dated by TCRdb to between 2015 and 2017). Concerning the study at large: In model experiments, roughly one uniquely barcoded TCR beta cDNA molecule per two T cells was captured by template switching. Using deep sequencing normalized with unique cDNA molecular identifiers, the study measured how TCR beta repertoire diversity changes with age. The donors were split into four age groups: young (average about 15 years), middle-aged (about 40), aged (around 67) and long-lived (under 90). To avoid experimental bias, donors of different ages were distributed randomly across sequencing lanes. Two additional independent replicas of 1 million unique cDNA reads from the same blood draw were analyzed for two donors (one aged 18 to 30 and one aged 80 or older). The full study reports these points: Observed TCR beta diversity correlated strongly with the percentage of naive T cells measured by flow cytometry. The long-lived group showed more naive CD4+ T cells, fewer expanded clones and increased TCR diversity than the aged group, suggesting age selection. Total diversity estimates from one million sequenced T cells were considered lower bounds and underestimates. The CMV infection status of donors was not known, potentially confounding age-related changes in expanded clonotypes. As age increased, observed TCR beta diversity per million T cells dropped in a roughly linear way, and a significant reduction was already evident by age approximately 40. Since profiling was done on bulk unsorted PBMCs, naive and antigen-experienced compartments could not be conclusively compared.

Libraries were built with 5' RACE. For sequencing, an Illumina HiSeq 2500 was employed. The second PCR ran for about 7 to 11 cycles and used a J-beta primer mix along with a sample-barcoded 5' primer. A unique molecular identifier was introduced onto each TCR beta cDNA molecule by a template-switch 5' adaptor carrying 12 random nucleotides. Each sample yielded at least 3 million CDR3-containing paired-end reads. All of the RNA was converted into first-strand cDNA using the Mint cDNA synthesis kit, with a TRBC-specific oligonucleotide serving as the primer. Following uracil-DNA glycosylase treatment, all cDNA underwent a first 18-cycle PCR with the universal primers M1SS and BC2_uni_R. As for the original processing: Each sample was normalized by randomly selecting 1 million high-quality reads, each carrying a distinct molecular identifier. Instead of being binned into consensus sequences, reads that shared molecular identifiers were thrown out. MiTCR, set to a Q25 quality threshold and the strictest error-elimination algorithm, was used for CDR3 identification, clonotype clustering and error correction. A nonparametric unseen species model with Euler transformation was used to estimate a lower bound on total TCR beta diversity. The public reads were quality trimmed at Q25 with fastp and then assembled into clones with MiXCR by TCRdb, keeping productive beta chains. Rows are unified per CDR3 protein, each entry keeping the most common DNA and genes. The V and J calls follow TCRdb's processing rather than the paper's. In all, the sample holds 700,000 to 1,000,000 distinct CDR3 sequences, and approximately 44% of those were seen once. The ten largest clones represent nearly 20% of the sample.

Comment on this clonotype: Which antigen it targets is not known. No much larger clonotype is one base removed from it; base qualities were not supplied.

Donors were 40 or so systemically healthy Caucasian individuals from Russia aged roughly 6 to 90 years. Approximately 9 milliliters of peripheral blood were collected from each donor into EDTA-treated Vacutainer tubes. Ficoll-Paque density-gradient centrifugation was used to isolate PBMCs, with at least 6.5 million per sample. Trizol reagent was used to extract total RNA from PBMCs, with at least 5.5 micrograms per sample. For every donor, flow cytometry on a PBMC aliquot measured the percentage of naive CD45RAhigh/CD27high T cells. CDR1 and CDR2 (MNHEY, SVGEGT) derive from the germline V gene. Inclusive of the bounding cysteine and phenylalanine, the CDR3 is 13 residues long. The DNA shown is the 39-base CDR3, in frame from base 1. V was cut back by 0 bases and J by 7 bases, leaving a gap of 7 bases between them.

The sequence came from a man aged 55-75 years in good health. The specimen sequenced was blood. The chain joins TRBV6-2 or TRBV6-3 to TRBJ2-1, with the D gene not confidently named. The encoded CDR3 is CASSYSRSNEQFF. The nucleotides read TGTGCCAGCAGTTACTCGAGGTCGAATGAGCAGTTCTTC.